These 8 T cell receptor beta chains came from one sample sequenced in a study of T cells in Graves' hyperthyroidism and ophthalmopathy. Authors of the study amplified TCR beta CDR3 regions from RNA transcripts. Researchers ran a first-round RT-PCR on the TCR CDR3 using the HTBI primer set. TCRdb passed the multiplex PCR reads through MiXCR, listing each CDR3 protein once. The sample includes over 120,000 distinct CDR3 sequences, approximately 20% of them seen just once. Sequencing input: blood. The source is a woman between 45 and 60 years old with Graves' hyperthyroidism that later progressed to Graves' ophthalmopathy.

The count of this clonotype is one. This rearrangement joins TRBV6-2 or TRBV6-3 to TRBJ1-1, with 7 bases lining up with TRBD1. Trimming took 1 base from V and 0 from J; bases not matched to a gene: 11. In germline, CDR1 is MNHEY, CDR2 SVGEGT. CDR3 size: 18 residues. CDR3 region: CASSYWTGIGGMNTEAFF. The CDR3 coding sequence is TGTGCCAGCAGTTACTGGACAGGAATTGGAGGCATGAACACTGAAGCTTTCTTT.

Many counts were recorded for this clonotype. V usage is TRBV7-2 and J usage is TRBJ2-2, with TRBD2 identical over 12 bases. Germline CDR1 reads SGHTA; CDR2 reads FQGNSA. CDR3 length: 18 amino acids. V lost 2 bases to trimming and J lost 3 bases; unmatched junction nucleotides: 7. CDR3 sequence reads: CASSLPSGRAFDTGELFF. The CDR3 DNA is TGTGCCAGCAGCTTACCTAGCGGGAGGGCTTTCGACACCGGGGAGCTGTTTTTT. The complete variable domain, with remaining parts taken from reference TRBV7-2 and TRBJ2-2, reads GAGVSQSPSNKVTEKGKDVELRCDPISGHTALYWYRQSLGQGLEFLIYFQGNSAPDKSGLPSDRFSAERTGGSVSTLTIQRTQQEDSAVYLCASSLPSGRAFDTGELFFGEGSRLTVL.

This clonotype was detected a few times. V and J are TRBV4-1 and TRBJ1-6; D gene unclear. CDR1 is MGHRA, CDR2 YSYEKL, per germline. This CDR3 has 17 amino acids. V shed 4 bases and J shed 7 bases, with 20 bases lying between them. The CDR3 bases are TGCGCCAGCAGCCCAGGAGGGCAGGTTCTGGGGAATTCACCCCTCCACTTT. It is translated as CASSPGGQVLGNSPLHF.

This sequence joins TRBV6-1 and TRBJ1-5; D may be TRBD1 (6 bases). The V and J ends lost 8 bases and 7 bases respectively, with 12 bases between them. The germline V gene has CDR1 MNHNS and CDR2 SASEGT. The CDR3 has 12 residues. The CDR3 region has the DNA TGTGCCAGCGGGGGCGTAGGGCAGCCCCAGCATTTT. Translation gives CASGGVGQPQHF.

This clonotype was seen repeatedly, ten times or more. The chain employs TRBV11-2 and TRBJ2-7; possibly TRBD2 for D (6 bases). The CDR3 covers 15 residues. Germline CDR1 is SGHAT and CDR2 is FQNNGV. The ends were cut back, 0 bases at V and 4 bases at J, with 13 bases in the middle. The DNA for the CDR3 is TGTGCCAGCAGCTTAGATTGGGAGGTGAGGTACGAGCAGTACTTC. Its protein product is CASSLDWEVRYEQYF.

This clonotype was seen once. The rearrangement joins TRBV29-1 to TRBJ1-5; D is ambiguous. Germline lookup yields CDR1 SQVTM and CDR2 ANQGSEA. The ends were cut back, 1 base at V and 11 bases at J, with 12 bases in the middle. This CDR3 region has 12 residues. DNA of the CDR3: TGCAGCGTTGAAGGGGCCAACTCGGCCCAGCATTTT. Translated, it gives CSVEGANSAQHF. The whole variable domain, remainder taken from reference TRBV29-1 and TRBJ1-5, is SAVISQKPSRDICQRGTSLTIQCQVDSQVTMMFWYRQQPGQSLTLIATANQGSEATYESGFVIDKFPISRPNLTFSTLTVSNMSPEDSSIYLCSVEGANSAQHFGDGTRLSIL.

This clonotype was counted at least ten times. This sequence joins TRBV28 and TRBJ2-3; a possible D gene is TRBD2 (6 bases). The length of the CDR3 is 14 residues. V was clipped by 7 bases and J by 2 bases, with 13 bases between them. Germline V gene lookup returns CDR1 MDHEN and CDR2 SYDVKM. The CDR3, as DNA: TGTGCCAGCACGGCGGCGGGGTTCACAGATACGCAGTATTTT. It codes for CASTAAGFTDTQYF.

V and J are TRBV3-1 and TRBJ1-5; D is undetermined. CDR1 is LGHDT and CDR2 is YNNKEL in the germline V gene (reference sequence). Trimming removed 2 bases from V and 0 bases from J, with 8 bases in between. The CDR3 sequence is 15 residues long. DNA for the CDR3: TGTGCCAGCAGCCAATATCGGAATAGCAATCAGCCCCAGCATTTT. Amino acid sequence: CASSQYRNSNQPQHF.